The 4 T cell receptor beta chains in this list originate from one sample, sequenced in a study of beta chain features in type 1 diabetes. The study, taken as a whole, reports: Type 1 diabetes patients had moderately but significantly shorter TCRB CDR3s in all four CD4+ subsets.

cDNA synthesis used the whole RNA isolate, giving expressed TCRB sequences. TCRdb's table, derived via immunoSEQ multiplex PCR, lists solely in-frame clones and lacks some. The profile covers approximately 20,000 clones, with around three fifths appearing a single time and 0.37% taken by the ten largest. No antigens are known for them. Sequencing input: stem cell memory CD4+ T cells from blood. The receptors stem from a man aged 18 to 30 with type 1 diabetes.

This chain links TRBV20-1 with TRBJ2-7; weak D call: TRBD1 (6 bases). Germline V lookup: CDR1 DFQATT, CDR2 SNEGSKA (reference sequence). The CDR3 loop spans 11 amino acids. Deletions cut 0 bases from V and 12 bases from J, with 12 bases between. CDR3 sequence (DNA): TGCAGTGCTAGAGAGCAGGGGACCTCGTACTTC. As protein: CSAREQGTSYF.

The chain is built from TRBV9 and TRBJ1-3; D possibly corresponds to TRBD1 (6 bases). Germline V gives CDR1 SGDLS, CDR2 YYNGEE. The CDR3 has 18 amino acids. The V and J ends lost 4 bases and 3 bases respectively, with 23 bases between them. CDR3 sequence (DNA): TGTGCCAGCAGCACCGGAGGACCCCGGACAGTATATGGAAACACCATATATTTT. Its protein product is CASSTGGPRTVYGNTIYF.

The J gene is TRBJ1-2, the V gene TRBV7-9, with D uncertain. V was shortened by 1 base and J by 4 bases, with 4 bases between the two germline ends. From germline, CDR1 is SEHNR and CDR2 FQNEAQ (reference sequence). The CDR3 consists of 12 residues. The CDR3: CASSLDSYGYTF. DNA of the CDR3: TGTGCCAGCAGCTTAGACAGCTATGGCTACACCTTC.

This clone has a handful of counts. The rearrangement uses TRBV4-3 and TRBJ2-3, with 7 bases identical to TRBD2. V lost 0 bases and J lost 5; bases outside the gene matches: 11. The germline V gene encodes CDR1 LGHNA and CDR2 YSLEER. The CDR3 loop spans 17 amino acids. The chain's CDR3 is CASSQDRASGVGDTQYF. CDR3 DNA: TGCGCCAGCAGCCAAGATAGGGCTAGCGGCGTGGGAGATACGCAGTATTTT.